These 2 T cell receptor beta chains were all obtained from the same sample, sequenced in a study of blood T cell repertoires in COVID-19. TCRdb's table, derived via immunoSEQ multiplex PCR, lists solely in-frame clones and lacks some. The sample yields hundreds of thousands of clones, roughly 90% seen once. Sequencing was performed on peripheral blood. Source of these receptors: a woman aged 25 to 45 with COVID-19, enrolled during active disease.

V is TRBV21-1 and J is TRBJ2-1; the tabulated D call, TRBD2, remains unverified against the DNA. TRBV21-1 has pseudogene status. This CDR3 is built from 18 residues. CDR3 sequence reads: CASSKSSPSWSSYNEQFF. The CDR3 DNA follows: TGTGCCAGCAGCAAAAGTAGCCCTAGCTGGAGCTCCTACAATGAGCAGTTCTTC.

This chain uses TRBV19 with TRBJ2-6; 12 bases fit TRBD2. The CDR3 covers 16 residues. Germline V gene data show CDR1 as LNHDA and CDR2 as SQIVND (reference sequence). The V gene end was trimmed by 9 bases and the J gene end by 0 bases; junction bases not matched to a gene: 3. The CDR3 DNA sequence: TGTGCCAGCCAGACTAGCGGGAGCTCTGGGGCCAACGTCCTGACTTTC. Protein product: CASQTSGSSGANVLTF.